This T cell receptor (beta chain) was identified in a study of cytomegalovirus exposure and HLA in healthy donors. Study-wide context: The 100 million to 140 million unique TCR beta sequences, from some 170 million T cells, were found by an earlier analysis. Study results and caveats: When a later analysis compared HLA-associated TCR beta chains with equally common others, the HLA-associated chains turned out to be more clonally expanded and to have lower generation probabilities. Common viral pathogens (according to a later analysis) appeared linked to several of the most significant clusters.

Both 60 Vbeta primers and 13 Jbeta primers went into the PCR. Sequenced by immunoSEQ multiplex PCR; TCRdb stores in-frame clones only, minus some. The table shows 120,000 to 150,000 clones, with around three quarters occurring only once. Turning to this clone: The antigen remains undetermined.

Trimming cost V 2 bases and J 8 bases, with 25 bases left between them. Germline CDR1 and CDR2: MNHNS and SASEGT. CDR3 length: 18 residues. The V gene is TRBV6-1, the J gene TRBJ2-1; D is possibly TRBD1 (5 bases). Specimen: PBMCs. This receptor was identified in a woman aged 40 to 50 in good health and CMV-seropositive. CDR3 sequence (DNA): TGTGCCAGCAGTGAAAGGGGTCCGGAATCTAGAAACTGGGATGAGCAGTTCTTC. Protein: CASSERGPESRNWDEQFF.